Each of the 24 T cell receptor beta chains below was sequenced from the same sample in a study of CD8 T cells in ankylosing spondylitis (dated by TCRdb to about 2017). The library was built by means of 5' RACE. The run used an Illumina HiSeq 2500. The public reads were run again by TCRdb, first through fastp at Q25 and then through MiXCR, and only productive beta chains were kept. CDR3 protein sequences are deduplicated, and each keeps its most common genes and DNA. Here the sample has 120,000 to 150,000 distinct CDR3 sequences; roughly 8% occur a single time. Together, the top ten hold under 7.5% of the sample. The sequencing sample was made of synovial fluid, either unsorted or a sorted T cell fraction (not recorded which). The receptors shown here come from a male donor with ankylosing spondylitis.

CDR3 region: CASSQGPGTGNEYF. CDR3 DNA sequence: TGCGCCAGCAGCCAAGGACCCGGGACGGGGAACGAGTACTTC. The rearrangement links TRBV4-3 to TRBJ2-4, with D possibly being TRBD1 or TRBD2 (5 bases each). Germline assignment: CDR1 LGHNA and CDR2 YSLEER. Trimming removed 1 base at V and 14 bases at J, with 18 bases between. This CDR3 contains 14 residues.

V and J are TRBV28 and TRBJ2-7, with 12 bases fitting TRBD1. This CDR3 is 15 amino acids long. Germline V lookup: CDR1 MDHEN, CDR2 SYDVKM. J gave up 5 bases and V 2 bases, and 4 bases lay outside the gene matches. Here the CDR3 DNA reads TGTGCCAGCAGTTTAGGGACAGGGGGCGCCCACGAGCAGTACTTC. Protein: CASSLGTGGAHEQYF.

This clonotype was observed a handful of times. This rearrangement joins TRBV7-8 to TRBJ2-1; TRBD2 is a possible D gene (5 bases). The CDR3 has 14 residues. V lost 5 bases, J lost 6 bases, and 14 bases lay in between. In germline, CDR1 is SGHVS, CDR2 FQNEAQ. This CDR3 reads CASSLTDFANEQFF. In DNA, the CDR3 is TGTGCCAGCAGCCTTACGGACTTCGCCAATGAGCAGTTCTTC.

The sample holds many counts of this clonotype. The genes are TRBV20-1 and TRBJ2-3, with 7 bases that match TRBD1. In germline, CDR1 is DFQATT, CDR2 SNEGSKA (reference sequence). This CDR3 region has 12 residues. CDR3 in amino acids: CSGTASTDTQYF. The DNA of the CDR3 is TGCAGCGGGACAGCTAGCACAGATACGCAGTATTTT.

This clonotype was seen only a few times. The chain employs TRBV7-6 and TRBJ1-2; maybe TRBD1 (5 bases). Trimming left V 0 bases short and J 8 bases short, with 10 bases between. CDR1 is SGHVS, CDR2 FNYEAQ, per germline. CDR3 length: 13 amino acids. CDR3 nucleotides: TGTGCCAGCAGCTTAGCAGGGGCGCAAGGCTACACCTTC. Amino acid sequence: CASSLAGAQGYTF.

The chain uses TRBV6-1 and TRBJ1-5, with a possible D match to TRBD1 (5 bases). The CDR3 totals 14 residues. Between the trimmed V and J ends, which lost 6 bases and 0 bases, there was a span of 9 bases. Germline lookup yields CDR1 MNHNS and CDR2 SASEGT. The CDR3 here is CASSRAYSNQPQHF. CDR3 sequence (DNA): TGTGCCAGCAGCAGGGCCTATAGCAATCAGCCCCAGCATTTT.

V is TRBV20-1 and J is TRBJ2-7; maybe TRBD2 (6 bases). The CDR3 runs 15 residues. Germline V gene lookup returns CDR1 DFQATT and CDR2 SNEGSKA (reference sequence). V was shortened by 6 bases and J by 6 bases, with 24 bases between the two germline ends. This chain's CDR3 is CSASRPGTVNREQYF. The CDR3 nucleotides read TGCAGTGCCTCCCGGCCAGGGACTGTCAACCGCGAGCAGTACTTC.

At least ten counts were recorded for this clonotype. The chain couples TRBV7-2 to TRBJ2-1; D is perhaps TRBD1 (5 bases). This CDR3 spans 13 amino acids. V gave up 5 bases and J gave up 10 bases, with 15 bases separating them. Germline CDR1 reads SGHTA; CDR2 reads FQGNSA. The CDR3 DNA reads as TGTGCCAGCAGCCCCCCCAAGGGGCGGGAGCAGTTCTTC. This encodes CASSPPKGREQFF. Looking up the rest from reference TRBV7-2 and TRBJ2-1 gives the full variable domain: GAGVSQSPSNKVTEKGKDVELRCDPISGHTALYWYRQSLGQGLEFLIYFQGNSAPDKSGLPSDRFSAERTGGSVSTLTIQRTQQEDSAVYLCASSPPKGREQFFGPGTRLTVL.

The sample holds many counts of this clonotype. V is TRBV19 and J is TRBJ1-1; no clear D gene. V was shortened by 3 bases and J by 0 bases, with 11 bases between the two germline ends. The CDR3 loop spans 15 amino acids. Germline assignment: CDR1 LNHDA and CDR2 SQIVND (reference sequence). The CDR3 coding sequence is TGTGCCAGTAGTATGGGAGGCAGATTGAACACTGAAGCTTTCTTT. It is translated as CASSMGGRLNTEAFF.

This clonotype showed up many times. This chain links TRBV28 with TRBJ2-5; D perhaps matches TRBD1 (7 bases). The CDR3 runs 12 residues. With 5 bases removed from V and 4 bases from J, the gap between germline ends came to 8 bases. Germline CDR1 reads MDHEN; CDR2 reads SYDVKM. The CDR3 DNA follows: TGTGCCAGCAGTCAGGGGGGAGAGACCCAGTACTTC. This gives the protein CASSQGGETQYF.

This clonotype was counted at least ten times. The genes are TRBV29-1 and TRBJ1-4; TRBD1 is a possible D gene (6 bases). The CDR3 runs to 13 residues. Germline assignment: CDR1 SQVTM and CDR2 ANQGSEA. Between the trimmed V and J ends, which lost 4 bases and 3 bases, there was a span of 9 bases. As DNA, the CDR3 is TGCAGCGTTGCAGGGGAGGCTAATGAAAAACTGTTTTTT. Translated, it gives CSVAGEANEKLFF.

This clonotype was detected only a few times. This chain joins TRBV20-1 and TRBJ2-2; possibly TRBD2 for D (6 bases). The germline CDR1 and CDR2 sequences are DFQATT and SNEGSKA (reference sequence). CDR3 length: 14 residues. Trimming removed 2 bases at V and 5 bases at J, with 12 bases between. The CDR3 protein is CSARRGEGTGELFF. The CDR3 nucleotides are TGCAGTGCTAGACGCGGGGAAGGTACCGGGGAGCTGTTTTTT.

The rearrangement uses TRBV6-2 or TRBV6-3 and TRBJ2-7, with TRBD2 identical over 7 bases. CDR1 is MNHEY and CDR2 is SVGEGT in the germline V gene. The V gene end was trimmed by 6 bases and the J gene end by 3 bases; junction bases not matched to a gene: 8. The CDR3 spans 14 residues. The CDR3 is CASSYLSGRYEQYF. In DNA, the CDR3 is TGTGCCAGCAGCTATCTTAGCGGGCGCTACGAGCAGTACTTC.

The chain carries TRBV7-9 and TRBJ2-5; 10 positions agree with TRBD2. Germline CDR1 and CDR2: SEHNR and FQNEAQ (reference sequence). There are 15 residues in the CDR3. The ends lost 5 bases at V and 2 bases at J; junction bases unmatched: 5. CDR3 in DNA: TGTGCCAGCAGCCCGGGACTAGCGAGACAAGAGACCCAGTACTTC. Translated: CASSPGLARQETQYF.

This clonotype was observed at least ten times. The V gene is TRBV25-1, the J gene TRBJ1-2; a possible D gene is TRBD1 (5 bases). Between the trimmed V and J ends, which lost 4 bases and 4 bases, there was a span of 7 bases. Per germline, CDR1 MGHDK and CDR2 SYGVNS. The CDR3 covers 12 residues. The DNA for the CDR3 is TGTGCCAGCAGTGCGGGGGGCTATGGCTACACCTTC. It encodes CASSAGGYGYTF.

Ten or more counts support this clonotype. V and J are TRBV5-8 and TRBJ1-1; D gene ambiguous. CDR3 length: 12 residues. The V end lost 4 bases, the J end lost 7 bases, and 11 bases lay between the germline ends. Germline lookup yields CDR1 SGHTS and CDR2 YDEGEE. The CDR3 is CASSRWAGEAFF. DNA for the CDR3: TGTGCCAGCAGCCGGTGGGCTGGTGAAGCTTTCTTT. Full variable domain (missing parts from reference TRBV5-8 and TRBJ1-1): EAGVTQSPTHLIKTRGQQATLRCSPISGHTSVYWYQQALGLGLQFLLWYDEGEERNRGNFPPRFSGRQFPNYSSELNVNALELEDSALYLCASSRWAGEAFFGQGTRLTVV.

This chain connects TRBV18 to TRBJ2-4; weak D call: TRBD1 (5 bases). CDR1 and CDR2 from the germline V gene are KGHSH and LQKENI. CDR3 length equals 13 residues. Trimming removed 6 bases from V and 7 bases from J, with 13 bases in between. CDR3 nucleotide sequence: TGTGCCAGCTCCCGAACGGCAGGGAACATTCAGTACTTC. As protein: CASSRTAGNIQYF.

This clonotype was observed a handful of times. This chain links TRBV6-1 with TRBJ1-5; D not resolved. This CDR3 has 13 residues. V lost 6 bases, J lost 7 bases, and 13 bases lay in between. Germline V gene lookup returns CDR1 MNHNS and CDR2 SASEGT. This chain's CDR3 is CASRARMDQPQHF. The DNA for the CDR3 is TGTGCCAGCAGGGCCAGGATGGACCAGCCCCAGCATTTT.

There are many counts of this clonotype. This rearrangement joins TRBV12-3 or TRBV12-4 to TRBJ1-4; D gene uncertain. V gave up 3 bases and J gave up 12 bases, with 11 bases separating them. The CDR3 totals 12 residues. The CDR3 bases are TGTGCCAGCAGTTTTGCGAGGTTGCAACTGTTTTTT. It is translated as CASSFARLQLFF.

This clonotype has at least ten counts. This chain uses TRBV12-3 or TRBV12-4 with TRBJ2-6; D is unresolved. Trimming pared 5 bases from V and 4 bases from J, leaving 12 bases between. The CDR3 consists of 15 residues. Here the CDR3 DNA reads TGTGCCAGCAGTAGGAGCATTTCAGGGGCCAACGTCCTGACTTTC. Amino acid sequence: CASSRSISGANVLTF.

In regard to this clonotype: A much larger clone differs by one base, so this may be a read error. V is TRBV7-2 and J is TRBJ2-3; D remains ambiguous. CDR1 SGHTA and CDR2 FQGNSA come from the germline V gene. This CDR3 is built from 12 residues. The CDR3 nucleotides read TGTGCCAGCAGCTTTGGATCAGATATGCAGTATTTT. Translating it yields CASSFGSDMQYF.

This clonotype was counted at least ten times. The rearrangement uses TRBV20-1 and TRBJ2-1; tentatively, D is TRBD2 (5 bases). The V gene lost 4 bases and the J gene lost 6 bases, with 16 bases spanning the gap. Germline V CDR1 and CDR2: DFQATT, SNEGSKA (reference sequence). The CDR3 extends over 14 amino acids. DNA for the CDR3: TGCAGTGCTAACCCCAGCCTTGGAGGCAATGAGCAGTTCTTC. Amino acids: CSANPSLGGNEQFF.

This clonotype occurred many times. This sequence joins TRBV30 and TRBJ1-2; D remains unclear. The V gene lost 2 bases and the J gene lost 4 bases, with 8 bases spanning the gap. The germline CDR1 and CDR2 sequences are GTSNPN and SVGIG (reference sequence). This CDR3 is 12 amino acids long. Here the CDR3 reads CAWSPGSYGYTF. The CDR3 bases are TGTGCCTGGAGTCCCGGCAGCTATGGCTACACCTTC. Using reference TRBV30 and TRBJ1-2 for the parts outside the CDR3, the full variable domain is SQTIHQWPATLVQPVGSPLSLECTVEGTSNPNLYWYRQAAGRGLQLLFYSVGIGQISSEVPQNLSASRPQDRQFILSSKKLLLSDSGFYLCAWSPGSYGYTFGSGTRLTVV.

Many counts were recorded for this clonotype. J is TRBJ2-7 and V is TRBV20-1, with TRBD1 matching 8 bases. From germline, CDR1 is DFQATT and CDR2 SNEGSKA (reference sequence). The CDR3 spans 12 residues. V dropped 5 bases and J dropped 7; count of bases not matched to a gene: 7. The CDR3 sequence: CSARDRLREQYF. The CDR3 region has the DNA TGCAGTGCTCGGGACAGGTTGCGGGAGCAGTACTTC.